This TCR beta chain was recovered during a study of control samples from healthy donors and cancer patients. Measured with immunoSEQ multiplex PCR; TCRdb has only the in-frame clones, and not every one. The table has around 63,000 clones, about 89% seen once; the top ten hold under 3%. Germline CDR1 is SGHRS and CDR2 is YFSETQ. Trimming took 0 bases from V and 1 from J, leaving 7 bases between them. The CDR3 extends over 14 amino acids. This sequence joins TRBV5-1 and TRBJ2-5, with D possibly being TRBD1 (5 bases). This receptor was identified in a woman aged 45-65 years with head and neck cancer. What was sequenced was PBMCs. CDR3 in DNA: TGCGCCAGCAGCTTGGGGGGCATCCAAGAGACCCAGTACTTC. This translates into CASSLGGIQETQYF.